This T cell receptor beta chain was sequenced during a study of T cell repertoires in aging, cancer and after chemotherapy. V was cut by 2 bases and J by 0 bases, with 13 bases left in between. This CDR3 has 16 amino acids. Germline CDR1 is LNHDA and CDR2 is SQIVND (reference sequence). As to this clonotype: Its antigen is as yet unknown.

A mixed TRB-A/B primer pool amplified rearranged TRB by multiplex touch-down PCR. TCRdb used MiXCR to reprocess the multiplex PCR reads, holding one entry per CDR3 protein. The table records about 5,000 distinct CDR3 sequences, less than 30% of them present only once. Overall study findings and caveats: Loss of evenness, beyond lost richness, contributed to age-related TCR diversity decline in cancer patients. In each cancer cohort, median generation probability increased across chemotherapy, suggesting thymic output rebounded.

Peripheral blood genomic DNA, not sorted cells or RNA, was the template. The specimen sequenced was blood. The J gene is TRBJ1-1, the V gene TRBV19; maybe TRBD1 (6 bases). The source of this sequence is a human donor with a solid tumor. In nucleotides, the CDR3 is TGTGCCAGTAGTATAATAGACAGGCCAATGAACACTGAAGCTTTCTTT. This translates into CASSIIDRPMNTEAFF.